The 13 T cell receptor beta chains given below trace back to one sample, sequenced in a study of siplizumab effects on memory and regulatory T cells. The method was immunoSEQ multiplex PCR; TCRdb's version includes in-frame clones alone and lacks a portion of them. The sample holds some 110,000 clones, around 94% seen once. The sample comprised non-Treg CD4+ T cells sorted from blood. The receptors come from a human donor in good health.

The genes are TRBV18 and TRBJ1-4; unclear D gene. The length of the CDR3 is 16 residues. Germline V gives CDR1 KGHSH, CDR2 LQKENI. Trimming left V 2 bases short and J 5 bases short, with 15 bases between. The CDR3 reads CASSPGSLGWNEKLFF. DNA for the CDR3: TGTGCCAGCTCACCAGGCTCTCTGGGGTGGAATGAAAAACTGTTTTTT.

This clone was seen a single time. The rearrangement links TRBV7-3 to TRBJ2-7, with D perhaps being TRBD1 or TRBD2 (5 bases each). This CDR3 spans 14 amino acids. The ends were cut back, 5 bases at V and 6 bases at J, with 17 bases in the middle. Germline V gene sequence: CDR1 SGHTA, CDR2 FQGTGA. The CDR3: CASSPGTAGSEQYF. The CDR3 DNA is TGTGCCAGCAGCCCGGGGACGGCGGGCTCCGAGCAGTACTTC.

V usage is TRBV30 and J usage is TRBJ1-2, with D maybe TRBD1 (5 bases). The V end was cut by 0 bases, the J end by 3 bases, with 14 bases between. Per the germline V gene, CDR1 is GTSNPN and CDR2 is SVGIG (reference sequence). This CDR3 contains 15 residues. CDR3 in DNA: TGTGCCTGGAGTGTACGAGGGGCGCAGGACTATGGCTACACCTTC. Translation gives CAWSVRGAQDYGYTF.

The chain uses TRBV5-1 and TRBJ2-1, with TRBD1 matching 7 bases. The CDR3 contains 15 residues. From germline, CDR1 is SGHRS and CDR2 YFSETQ. The V and J ends lost 2 bases and 8 bases, in that order; junction bases with no gene match: 10. The CDR3 loop reads CASSFLGGSVDEQFF. DNA of the CDR3: TGCGCCAGCAGCTTTTTAGGGGGCTCCGTGGATGAGCAGTTCTTC.

The DNA of the CDR3 is TGTGCCTGGAGCCCCAATTCCTACGAGCAGTACTTC. Translation gives CAWSPNSYEQYF. The chain carries TRBV30 and TRBJ2-7; D gene ambiguous. CDR3 length: 12 amino acids. CDR1 and CDR2 (germline): GTSNPN, SVGIG (reference sequence). Trimming shortened V by 3 bases and J by 1 base, and 7 bases separated the two germline ends.

To note about this clone: This specimen includes other DNA sequences encoding the same CDR3. The chain uses TRBV5-4 and TRBJ1-2; no firm D call. The ends were cut back, 2 bases at V and 2 bases at J, with 7 bases in the middle. The CDR3 runs 13 residues. From germline, CDR1 is SGHNT and CDR2 YYREEE (reference sequence). The CDR3 bases are TGTGCCAGCAGCTTCCCCGGAAACTATGGCTACACCTTC. Amino acid sequence: CASSFPGNYGYTF.

This clone was detected once. This chain connects TRBV6-1 to TRBJ1-1; D gene unclear. The germline V gene encodes CDR1 MNHNS and CDR2 SASEGT. The CDR3 has 12 residues. Trimming cost V 8 bases and J 10 bases, with 17 bases left between them. In DNA form, the CDR3 reads TGTGCCAGCTGGGTACAAACCGAGGGAGCTTTCTTT. It encodes CASWVQTEGAFF.

This chain connects TRBV6-5 to TRBJ2-7, with a weak D call TRBD2 (5 bases). Germline CDR1 is MNHEY and CDR2 is SVGAGI. The length of the CDR3 is 14 residues. Trimming shortened V by 2 bases and J by 0 bases, and 8 bases separated the two germline ends. The CDR3 coding sequence is TGTGCCAGCAGTTACGCTGGGAGCTCCTACGAGCAGTACTTC. It codes for CASSYAGSSYEQYF.

V is TRBV30 and J is TRBJ1-1, with D possibly being TRBD1 (6 bases). The CDR3 is made up of 14 amino acids. CDR1 GTSNPN and CDR2 SVGIG come from the germline V gene (reference sequence). V was pared by 5 bases and J by 1 base, with 14 bases between. The CDR3 nucleotides read TGTGCCTGGGACAAGGGGACACGGAACACTGAAGCTTTCTTT. Its protein is CAWDKGTRNTEAFF.

This rearrangement joins TRBV5-1 to TRBJ2-2; 8 positions agree with TRBD1. CDR1 SGHRS and CDR2 YFSETQ come from the germline V gene. The CDR3 is 15 amino acids. Trimming cost V 2 bases and J 5 bases; bases outside gene matches: 5. CDR3 in DNA: TGCGCCAGCAGCTTCGGGACAGGCGAAACCGGGGAGCTGTTTTTT. This translates into CASSFGTGETGELFF.

The chain has TRBV5-1 and TRBJ1-2; D gene uncertain. The CDR3 sequence is 14 residues long. V gave up 4 bases and J gave up 4 bases, with 14 bases separating them. CDR1 and CDR2 (germline): SGHRS, YFSETQ. The CDR3 is CASSEQTSGYGYTF. In DNA form, the CDR3 reads TGCGCCAGCAGCGAACAAACCTCTGGCTATGGCTACACCTTC.

The DNA of the CDR3 is TGTGCCAGCAGCGTAACAGAGGACAATCAGCCCCAGCATTTT. This sequence encodes CASSVTEDNQPQHF. This chain uses TRBV7-8 with TRBJ1-5; D is undetermined. Germline V gene lookup returns CDR1 SGHVS and CDR2 FQNEAQ. The length of the CDR3 is 14 residues. V lost 5 bases and J 3 bases, leaving 11 bases between the germline ends.

This rearrangement joins TRBV19 to TRBJ1-5; no definite D call. The CDR3 runs 14 residues. V lost 7 bases and J lost 3, with 13 bases in between. Per germline, CDR1 LNHDA and CDR2 SQIVND (reference sequence). The CDR3 loop is CASNLAQLNQPQHF. As DNA, the CDR3 is TGTGCCAGTAATCTTGCACAGCTCAATCAGCCCCAGCATTTT.